What follows are 27 T cell receptor beta chains derived from one specimen sequenced in a study of cytomegalovirus exposure and HLA in healthy donors (dated by TCRdb to the late 2010s). The library was built by means of the immunoSEQ multiplex PCR assay. The multiplex PCR relied on a mix of 60 forward primers for TCR Vbeta segments and 13 reverse primers for TCR Jbeta segments. TCRdb's version of the immuneACCESS table is confined to in-frame rearrangements and falls short of the full clone set. An unresolved V gene accounts for under half of the shortfall where checked; the remainder is of unknown origin. The sample table holds 150,000 to 200,000 clones, of which 60% to 80% were seen once. Approximately 2.3% of the sample is taken by the ten largest. The sequencing sample was made of PBMCs. The receptors originated from a man in his fifties in good health and CMV-seropositive.

The CDR3 region is CASSEDGGSGNTIYF. The CDR3 region has the DNA TGTGCCAGCAGTGAGGACGGAGGCTCTGGAAACACCATATATTTT. The chain combines TRBV9 with TRBJ1-3; D not certain. The CDR3 covers 15 residues. In germline, CDR1 is SGDLS, CDR2 YYNGEE. The V end lost 5 bases, the J end lost 0 bases, and 12 bases lay between the germline ends.

The chain is built from TRBV5-4 and TRBJ2-7; 9 bases align to TRBD1. The CDR3 is 14 amino acids. Per germline, CDR1 SGHNT and CDR2 YYREEE (reference sequence). Germline trimming cut 3 bases from V and 1 base from J; bases unmatched to any gene: 2. The CDR3 protein is CASSSTGGSYEQYF. The CDR3 DNA follows: TGTGCCAGCAGCTCGACAGGGGGGTCCTACGAGCAGTACTTC.

The V and J genes are TRBV9 and TRBJ2-1; 12 nucleotides match TRBD2. Germline assignment: CDR1 SGDLS and CDR2 YYNGEE. This CDR3 region has 16 residues. J lost 2 bases, V lost 5 bases, and 5 bases had no gene match. CDR3 in amino acids: CASSPSGGATYNEQFF. The CDR3 coding sequence is TGTGCCAGCAGTCCTAGCGGGGGGGCGACCTACAATGAGCAGTTCTTC.

This chain links TRBV7-2 with TRBJ2-2; D might be TRBD2 (6 bases). Trimming shortened V by 6 bases and J by 13 bases, and 18 bases separated the two germline ends. Per germline, CDR1 SGHTA and CDR2 FQGNSA. This CDR3 region has 13 residues. The CDR3 sequence: CASSPMGGIVLFF. The CDR3 coding sequence is TGTGCCAGCAGTCCGATGGGGGGAATAGTGCTGTTTTTT.

The chain has TRBV6-5 and TRBJ1-2; 7 bases fit TRBD1. This CDR3 has 13 amino acids. Germline-derived CDR1 and CDR2 are MNHEY and SVGAGI. J lost 4 bases, V lost 5 bases, and 4 bases had no gene match. The CDR3 region has the DNA TGTGCCAGCAGTCCGGGACAGACCTATGGCTACACCTTC. Protein sequence: CASSPGQTYGYTF.

The V call is TRBV29-1, the J call TRBJ1-5, with D possibly matching TRBD1 (5 bases). CDR3 length: 13 amino acids. Germline CDR1 SQVTM, CDR2 ANQGSEA. V was clipped by 5 bases and J by 0 bases, with 8 bases between them. The CDR3 is CSVRGNSNQPQHF. CDR3 nucleotides: TGCAGCGTTAGGGGTAATAGCAATCAGCCCCAGCATTTT.

Remarks on this clone: Other nucleotide sequences in the sample specify the same CDR3. The CDR3 reads CASSTDRGRNQPQHF. CDR3 in DNA: TGTGCCAGCAGCACGGACAGGGGGCGGAATCAGCCCCAGCATTTT. The V and J genes are TRBV7-2 and TRBJ1-5; 11 bases line up with TRBD1. CDR1 and CDR2 from the germline V gene are SGHTA and FQGNSA. J lost 4 bases, V lost 5 bases, and 4 bases had no gene match. The CDR3 has 15 residues.

The chain joins TRBV4-1 to TRBJ2-2; 7 nucleotides align to TRBD2. CDR3 length equals 18 residues. CDR1 and CDR2 (germline): MGHRA, YSYEKL. The V and J ends lost 1 base and 1 base, in that order; junction bases with no gene match: 9. The CDR3 DNA sequence: TGCGCCAGCAGCCAAGTTCGGACTCGGACTAGGAACACCGGGGAGCTGTTTTTT. Residues: CASSQVRTRTRNTGELFF.

The V gene is TRBV10-3, the J gene TRBJ2-7, with 9 bases that match TRBD1. Trimming cost V 5 bases and J 3 bases; bases outside gene matches: 5. The CDR3 has 14 amino acids. CDR1 is ENHRY, CDR2 SYGVKD, per germline. The CDR3 spells CAISQGQGIYEQYF. CDR3 DNA sequence: TGTGCCATCAGTCAAGGACAGGGGATCTACGAGCAGTACTTC.

This chain uses TRBV4-2 with TRBJ2-1; tentatively, D is TRBD2 (6 bases). With 0 bases removed from V and 5 bases from J, the gap between germline ends came to 17 bases. Germline V CDR1 and CDR2: LGHNA, YNFKEQ. CDR3 length: 17 residues. CDR3 DNA: TGTGCCAGCAGCCAAGAATGGGTCGGTAGCGGTGACAATGAGCAGTTCTTC. Amino acid sequence: CASSQEWVGSGDNEQFF.

The sample holds one count of this clone. The V and J genes are TRBV7-8 and TRBJ1-2; TRBD1 agrees at 8 bases. The CDR3 runs to 14 residues. Per the germline V gene, CDR1 is SGHVS and CDR2 is FQNEAQ. Trimming cost V 7 bases and J 2 bases; bases outside gene matches: 6. The CDR3 sequence is CASTSGTGNYGYTF. DNA for the CDR3: TGTGCCAGCACCTCCGGGACAGGCAACTATGGCTACACCTTC.

V gene TRBV14 combines with J gene TRBJ2-1, with 11 bases matching TRBD2. J was trimmed by 4 bases and V by 4 bases; bases with no gene match: 6. From germline, CDR1 is SGHDN and CDR2 FVKESK. The CDR3 has 16 residues. CDR3: CASSPPGLADYNEQFF. The CDR3 DNA sequence: TGTGCCAGCAGCCCACCGGGACTAGCGGATTACAATGAGCAGTTCTTC.

The CDR3 loop reads CASSLAGTGISPLHF. CDR3 nucleotides: TGTGCCAGCAGCTTGGCCGGGACAGGGATTTCACCCCTCCACTTT. This chain joins TRBV5-5 and TRBJ1-6, with 9 bases lining up with TRBD1. Trimming cost V 0 bases and J 9 bases; bases outside gene matches: 4. The CDR3 is 15 amino acids. Germline V gives CDR1 SGHKS, CDR2 YYEKEE (reference sequence).

V usage is TRBV5-8 and J usage is TRBJ1-5; D unclear. V lost 0 bases and J 6 bases, leaving 7 bases between the germline ends. CDR1 SGHTS and CDR2 YDEGEE come from the germline V gene. The CDR3 runs 13 residues. DNA for the CDR3: TGTGCCAGCAGCTTGGGGAGGAGTCAGCCCCAGCATTTT. This translates into CASSLGRSQPQHF.

This clone was seen a single time. V usage is TRBV15 and J usage is TRBJ2-7, with D unresolved. Per the germline V gene, CDR1 is LNHNV and CDR2 is YYDKDF (reference sequence). The CDR3 extends over 15 amino acids. V lost 5 bases and J lost 2, with 16 bases in between. In DNA form, the CDR3 reads TGTGCCACCAGCGTTCAAGACTGGTACACCTACGAGCAGTACTTC. Protein sequence: CATSVQDWYTYEQYF.

As regards this clone: At one boundary the junction diverges from the germline segment, which might be a read error. The V call is TRBV7-9, the J call TRBJ1-2, with D possibly matching TRBD1 (6 bases). Germline assignment: CDR1 SEHNR and CDR2 FQNEAQ (reference sequence). The length of the CDR3 is 11 residues. CDR3 region: CWGQDNYGYTF. The CDR3 nucleotides read TGCTGGGGGCAGGATAACTATGGCTACACCTTC.

CDR3 sequence (DNA): TGTGCCAGCAGCCAGATAAGAAACGAGCAGTACTTC. Translated, it gives CASSQIRNEQYF. V is TRBV11-3 and J is TRBJ2-7; D is undetermined. V was shortened by 5 bases and J by 5 bases, with 10 bases between the two germline ends. Germline lookup yields CDR1 SGHNT and CDR2 YENEEA. The CDR3 has 12 amino acids.

The V and J genes are TRBV2 and TRBJ1-5; 7 bases align to TRBD1. Trimming took 6 bases from V and 2 from J; bases not matched to a gene: 13. This CDR3 is built from 17 residues. The germline V gene has CDR1 SNHLY and CDR2 FYNNEI. The DNA for the CDR3 is TGTGCCAGCAGCCCCGACAGGGACATCGGGGGCAATCAGCCCCAGCATTTT. Protein: CASSPDRDIGGNQPQHF.

This chain connects TRBV19 to TRBJ1-1; D ambiguous. CDR1 and CDR2 (germline): LNHDA, SQIVND (reference sequence). This CDR3 region has 14 residues. V dropped 5 bases and J dropped 1 base, with 11 bases sitting between them. The CDR3 reads CASSVALANTEAFF. CDR3 DNA sequence: TGTGCCAGTAGTGTGGCCTTGGCGAACACTGAAGCTTTCTTT.

Only a few counts were recorded for this clone. This chain connects TRBV5-1 to TRBJ2-2, with a tentative D call TRBD1 (5 bases). V dropped 1 base and J dropped 6 bases, with 16 bases sitting between them. Germline assignment: CDR1 SGHRS and CDR2 YFSETQ. This CDR3 has 16 residues. The CDR3 here is CASSLIQKGAPGELFF. CDR3 coding DNA: TGCGCCAGCAGCTTGATCCAGAAAGGGGCCCCCGGGGAGCTGTTTTTT.

The chain carries TRBV6-5 and TRBJ2-7, with a weak D call TRBD2 (5 bases). Deletions cut 7 bases from V and 2 bases from J, with 15 bases between. The CDR3 covers 14 residues. Per germline, CDR1 MNHEY and CDR2 SVGAGI. CDR3 loop: CASKVLGLTYEQYF. CDR3 bases: TGTGCCAGCAAGGTTTTAGGACTTACCTACGAGCAGTACTTC.

The chain uses TRBV5-1 and TRBJ2-3; D unresolved. This CDR3 comprises 12 residues. V was clipped by 6 bases and J by 2 bases, with 7 bases between them. Germline loops: CDR1 SGHRS, CDR2 YFSETQ. The CDR3 loop is CASTPDTDTQYF. In DNA, the CDR3 is TGCGCCAGCACGCCAGACACAGATACGCAGTATTTT.

Only a few counts were recorded for this clone. The chain is built from TRBV29-1 and TRBJ2-1; 7 bases are shared with TRBD2. The CDR3 extends over 10 amino acids. Germline loops: CDR1 SQVTM, CDR2 ANQGSEA. The V segment lost 5 bases and the J segment 9 bases; nucleotides outside the gene matches: 1. The CDR3 region has the DNA TGCAGCGTTCCGGGGGGTGAGCAGTTCTTC. Its protein product is CSVPGGEQFF.

The gene calls are TRBV9 and TRBJ2-7, with TRBD1 matching 9 bases. Germline CDR1 is SGDLS and CDR2 is YYNGEE. There are 15 residues in the CDR3. Trimming cost V 4 bases and J 4 bases; bases outside gene matches: 9. CDR3 sequence reads: CASSFSSGQGYEQYF. CDR3 nucleotide sequence: TGTGCCAGCAGCTTCTCGTCGGGACAGGGTTACGAGCAGTACTTC.

This clone was observed once. The J gene is TRBJ1-1, the V gene TRBV27; D unclear. Germline lookup yields CDR1 MNHEY and CDR2 SMNVEV (reference sequence). This CDR3 contains 13 residues. Trimming removed 2 bases from V and 0 bases from J, with 4 bases in between. The CDR3 protein is CASSLNMNTEAFF. The CDR3 coding sequence is TGTGCCAGCAGTTTAAACATGAACACTGAAGCTTTCTTT.

The chain recombines TRBV7-9 with TRBJ1-2; 8 bases agree with TRBD1. Germline values: CDR1 SEHNR, CDR2 FQNEAQ (reference sequence). The V and J ends lost 5 bases and 6 bases, in that order; junction bases with no gene match: 11. There are 15 residues in the CDR3. The CDR3 sequence is CASSPGRTGWDGYTF. The CDR3 coding sequence is TGTGCCAGCAGCCCAGGACGGACAGGGTGGGATGGCTACACCTTC.

V gene TRBV7-3 combines with J gene TRBJ2-7, with a possible D match to TRBD1 (7 bases). V dropped 1 base and J dropped 2 bases, with 12 bases sitting between them. CDR1 and CDR2 from the germline V gene are SGHTA and FQGTGA. CDR3 size: 15 residues. This CDR3 is CASSLNGGGTYEQYF. CDR3 coding DNA: TGTGCCAGCAGCTTAAATGGAGGGGGCACCTACGAGCAGTACTTC.